The T cell receptor (beta chain) under discussion was sequenced for a study of blood T cells in healthy people across ages. Study results and caveats: The long-lived group displayed more naive CD4+ cells, plus higher diversity, than the aged donors did.

The V end lost 5 bases, the J end lost 7 bases, and 20 bases lay between the germline ends. CDR3 length: 16 amino acids. Per the germline V gene, CDR1 is SGHAT and CDR2 is FQNNGV. Staff drew around 10 milliliters of peripheral blood from each donor. This clonotype was seen a few times. Its antigen is currently unknown. A second PCR of about 7 to 12 cycles used a sample-barcoded 5' primer and a J-beta primer mix. All samples gave at least 2.5 million CDR3-containing paired-end reads. TCRdb recomputed calls from the 5' RACE reads with MiXCR, one row per CDR3 protein. The sample includes about 630,000 distinct CDR3 sequences, roughly 20% of them seen just once.

This clonotype was sampled from a man in his 70s in good health. The sequenced material came from blood. The V and J genes are TRBV11-2 and TRBJ2-2, with unresolved D. The CDR3 bases are TGTGCCAGCAGCCCTCGGGCAGCAAAGAATCACGGGGAGCTGTTTTTT. Protein: CASSPRAAKNHGELFF. Using reference TRBV11-2 and TRBJ2-2 for the parts outside the CDR3, the full variable domain is EAGVAQSPRYKIIEKRQSVAFWCNPISGHATLYWYQQILGQGPKLLIQFQNNGVVDDSQLPKDRFSAERLKGVDSTLKIQPAKLEDSAVYLCASSPRAAKNHGELFFGEGSRLTVL.